The source of this T cell receptor (beta chain) is a study of cytomegalovirus exposure and HLA in healthy donors. About this clone: Its antigen remains unknown.

Study findings and constraints: Only CMV serostatus was available as immune exposure information. Reports credit the classifier with highly specific, highly sensitive diagnosis of cytomegalovirus status. In an earlier analysis, about 87% or about 30%: the productive usage of most TCR beta V segments.

PCR amplification relied on 60 Vbeta primers (plus 13 Jbeta primers). Authors' methods: Approximately 12 million of the 60 million to 90 million unique TCR beta chains counted in a later analysis were shared. Some clones are missing from TCRdb's copy, which holds only in-frame ones; the method was immunoSEQ multiplex PCR. D and trimming come from the DNA, and the V and J calls and clone size come from that table. The sample lists under 300,000 clones, around 90% occurring once. The specimen was PBMCs. The clonotype was recovered from a girl aged 2 to 9 in good health and CMV-seronegative.

This CDR3 reads CAWNPGKVFNYGYTF. Here the CDR3 DNA reads TGTGCCTGGAATCCGGGGAAAGTTTTTAACTATGGCTACACCTTC. The V and J genes are TRBV30 and TRBJ1-2; D ambiguous. The CDR3 consists of 15 residues. V lost 4 bases, J lost 1 base, and 16 bases lay in between. Germline V gene lookup returns CDR1 GTSNPN and CDR2 SVGIG (reference sequence).